The 10 T cell receptor beta chains given below trace back to one sample, sequenced in a study of blood T cells in healthy people across ages. Primed by a sample-barcoded 5' primer and a J-beta primer mix, a second PCR proceeded for about 6 to 11 cycles. TCRdb recomputed calls from the 5' RACE reads with MiXCR, one row per CDR3 protein. The sample carries about 1.7 million distinct CDR3 sequences, roughly 30% recorded once. Specimen: blood. These receptors all come from a young woman in good health.

The genes are TRBV29-1 and TRBJ2-7; 8 bases are a match to TRBD1. Per germline, CDR1 SQVTM and CDR2 ANQGSEA. V lost 3 bases and J lost 0; bases outside the gene matches: 4. The CDR3 runs to 14 residues. For the CDR3, the DNA is TGCAGCGTTGAGGGGACAGGAGACTCCTACGAGCAGTACTTC. Translation: CSVEGTGDSYEQYF.

The chain employs TRBV7-9 and TRBJ1-1; D not resolved. CDR1 and CDR2 (germline): SEHNR, FQNEAQ (reference sequence). V shed 0 bases and J shed 3 bases, with 11 bases lying between them. The CDR3 length is 15 residues. In DNA form, the CDR3 reads TGTGCCAGCAGCTTAGCGGATGCGAGGTACACTGAAGCTTTCTTT. It translates to CASSLADARYTEAFF. Full variable domain (missing parts from reference TRBV7-9 and TRBJ1-1): DTGVSQNPRHKITKRGQNVTFRCDPISEHNRLYWYRQTLGQGPEFLTYFQNEAQLEKSRLLSDRFSAERPKGSFSTLEIQRTEQGDSAMYLCASSLADARYTEAFFGQGTRLTVV.

This clonotype appeared many times. The V gene is TRBV4-3, the J gene TRBJ1-2, with TRBD1 as a possible D gene (5 bases). V was shortened by 3 bases and J by 4 bases, with 12 bases between the two germline ends. Germline-derived CDR1 and CDR2 are LGHNA and YSLEER. The CDR3 sequence is 14 residues long. This chain's CDR3 is CASSQYQGIYGYTF. CDR3 DNA: TGCGCCAGCAGCCAGTACCAGGGCATCTATGGCTACACCTTC.

The chain links TRBV20-1 to TRBJ2-3, with D maybe TRBD1 (6 bases). Trimming cost V 6 bases and J 0 bases, with 19 bases left between them. Germline V gives CDR1 DFQATT, CDR2 SNEGSKA (reference sequence). The CDR3 runs 16 residues. The CDR3 region has the DNA TGCAGTGCCGGAATCGGGACACCGACTAGCACAGATACGCAGTATTTT. Its protein product is CSAGIGTPTSTDTQYF.

This clonotype was counted ten times or more. The chain links TRBV29-1 to TRBJ2-6; D may match TRBD1 or TRBD2 (5 bases each). Germline V lookup: CDR1 SQVTM, CDR2 ANQGSEA. V was clipped by 6 bases and J by 0 bases, with 15 bases between them. The CDR3 runs 16 residues. The CDR3 nucleotides are TGCAGCGTAGGTCCGGGACGGACCTCTGGGGCCAACGTCCTGACTTTC. Protein: CSVGPGRTSGANVLTF.

The chain has TRBV5-1 and TRBJ2-3; 8 bases line up with TRBD1. CDR1 is SGHRS and CDR2 is YFSETQ in the germline V gene. Trimming took 3 bases from V and 3 from J; bases not matched to a gene: 6. The CDR3 extends over 15 amino acids. CDR3 in amino acids: CASSWETGETDTQYF. CDR3 DNA sequence: TGCGCCAGCAGCTGGGAGACAGGGGAGACAGATACGCAGTATTTT. Full variable domain (missing parts from reference TRBV5-1 and TRBJ2-3): KAGVTQTPRYLIKTRGQQVTLSCSPISGHRSVSWYQQTPGQGLQFLFEYFSETQRNKGNFPGRFSGRQFSNSRSEMNVSTLELGDSALYLCASSWETGETDTQYFGPGTRLTVL.

The rearrangement uses TRBV6-2 or TRBV6-3 and TRBJ2-1; 11 bases agree with TRBD2. This CDR3 region has 16 residues. From germline, CDR1 is MNHEY and CDR2 SVGEGT. Trimming at V came to 7 bases and at J to 6 bases, leaving 11 bases not matched to a gene. This CDR3 reads CASNPRGTSGLNEQFF. The CDR3 DNA sequence: TGTGCCAGCAATCCCCGAGGGACTAGCGGACTCAATGAGCAGTTCTTC.

A few counts support this clonotype. At one boundary the junction diverges from the germline segment, which might be a read error. CDR3 bases: TGTGCCAACAGTCAACAGGCCGGGGAGCTGTTTTTT. The encoded protein is CANSQQAGELFF. The chain employs TRBV12-3 or TRBV12-4 and TRBJ2-2, with D possibly TRBD1 on 5 matching bases. The CDR3 is made up of 12 amino acids.

The V and J genes are TRBV20-1 and TRBJ1-5; the match to TRBD1 covers 9 bases. The trim removed 5 bases at V and 4 bases at J, leaving 9 bases unmatched. Germline lookup yields CDR1 DFQATT and CDR2 SNEGSKA (reference sequence). This CDR3 has 15 amino acids. In DNA form, the CDR3 reads TGCAGTGCTCTTCCCGGGACAGGGTTTAATCAGCCCCAGCATTTT. It yields the protein CSALPGTGFNQPQHF.

This clonotype was seen only a few times. The genes are TRBV4-1 and TRBJ1-4; D is undetermined. Deletions cut 0 bases from V and 5 bases from J, with 13 bases between. Germline V gene data show CDR1 as MGHRA and CDR2 as YSYEKL. The CDR3 loop spans 16 amino acids. CDR3 protein: CASSQEASAGNEKLFF. In DNA, the CDR3 is TGCGCCAGCAGCCAAGAAGCGTCGGCAGGAAATGAAAAACTGTTTTTT.